A selection of T cell receptor beta chains follows, all from one sample in a study of control samples from healthy donors and cancer patients. Profiled with immunoSEQ multiplex PCR; TCRdb holds only in-frame clones, not every one. The repertoire has about 28,000 clones, more than 75% of them found once; the top ten carry 1.6%. Sequencing used PBMCs. The receptor source for this set is a woman aged 40 to 50 with lung cancer. The CDR3 runs from the conserved cysteine through the conserved F or W. The D gene is left open where the match is weak. Clone size appears in some rows only: once, few, many, or a class for an expanded clone.

-,-,TRBV27,TRBJ1-5,TGTGCCAGCAGTTTCGGGGGGGTCAATCAGCCCCAGCATTTT,CASSFGGVNQPQHF
TRBD2,-,TRBV12-5,TRBJ2-7,TGTGCTAGTGGTTTCCCCCGACTAGCGGGGGGTTACGAGCAGTACTTC,CASGFPRLAGGYEQYF
TRBD1,-,TRBV19,TRBJ2-2,TGTGCCAGTAGTGCAGGGGGCGGCACCGGGGAGCTGTTTTTT,CASSAGGGTGELFF
-,-,TRBV7-9,TRBJ2-7,TGTGCCAGCAGCTTCGGGAGATCCTACGAGCAGTACTTC,CASSFGRSYEQYF
TRBD2,-,TRBV29-1,TRBJ2-1,TGCAGCGCCTTGGCGGGGGGCCCCAATGAGCAGTTCTTC,CSALAGGPNEQFF
TRBD2,-,TRBV2,TRBJ2-1,TGTGCCAGCAGGCGCCTTCGGGGGCTAGCGGGAGATGAGCAGTTCTTC,CASRRLRGLAGDEQFF
-,-,TRBV6-6,TRBJ2-1,TGTGCCAGCAGCCCCACTGATCGGGGGCACAATGAGCAGTTCTTC,CASSPTDRGHNEQFF
-,-,TRBV11-2,TRBJ2-7,TGTGCCAGCAGCACCGTTCGGGGGGCAAGCCTCTACGAGCAGTACTTC,CASSTVRGASLYEQYF
TRBD1,-,TRBV5-1,TRBJ1-2,TGCGCCAGCAGCTATGGACAGGGGGATGGCTACACCTTC,CASSYGQGDGYTF
-,-,TRBV4-2,TRBJ1-2,TGTGCCAGCAGCCAAGTGATAGGGGGTAGCTATGGCTACACCTTC,CASSQVIGGSYGYTF
-,-,TRBV6-5,TRBJ1-1,TGTGCCAGCAGATCAGAGGTTTTCACTGAAGCTTTCTTT,CASRSEVFTEAFF
-,-,TRBV19,TRBJ1-2,TGTGCCAGTTCTGGAGGGGGGGCGGCATTCTATGGCTACACCTTC,CASSGGGAAFYGYTF
-,-,TRBV27,TRBJ1-2,TGTGCCAGCAGTTTAGATAAATTTAACTATGGCTACACCTTC,CASSLDKFNYGYTF
-,-,TRBV11-3,TRBJ1-4,TGTGCCAGCAGCCCTTCACGGAGTTCTAATGAAAAACTGTTTTTT,CASSPSRSSNEKLFF
-,-,TRBV7-3,TRBJ1-1,TGTGCCAGCAGCTTAGGAGTAATGAACACTGAAGCTTTCTTT,CASSLGVMNTEAFF
-,-,TRBV15,TRBJ1-4,TGTGCCACCAGCATATTGGGAGAAAAACTGTTTTTT,CATSILGEKLFF
TRBD1,-,TRBV18,TRBJ2-1,TGTGCCAGCTCACTCAGGACAGGGGAGCCCTACAATGAGCAGTTCTTC,CASSLRTGEPYNEQFF
TRBD1,-,TRBV5-1,TRBJ2-7,TGCGCCAGCAGCTTGGGGTTGGGACAGGGATCCTACGAGCAGTACTTC,CASSLGLGQGSYEQYF
-,-,TRBV6-5,TRBJ1-5,TGTGCCACCACTAGGACAGCCTTCAATCAGCCCCAGCATTTT,CATTRTAFNQPQHF
-,-,TRBV5-8,TRBJ2-2,TGTGCCAGCAGACCGAGGTTGGCGGGCACCGGGGAGCTGTTTTTT,CASRPRLAGTGELFF
-,-,TRBV2,TRBJ1-1,TGTGCCAGCAGTGAGGAGGGTGAGACTGAAGCTTTCTTT,CASSEEGETEAFF
-,-,TRBV24-1,TRBJ2-1,TGTGCCACCAGTATCGACTCAAATGAGCAGTTCTTC,CATSIDSNEQFF
-,-,TRBV5-4,TRBJ2-3,TGTGCCAGCAGCCAGATCGGAACAGATACGCAGTATTTT,CASSQIGTDTQYF
TRBD2,-,TRBV3-1/TRBV3-2,TRBJ2-3,TGTGCCAGCAGCCTCAGACTAGCGGGCAGCACAGATACGCAGTATTTT,CASSLRLAGSTDTQYF
TRBD2,-,TRBV12-3/TRBV12-4,TRBJ2-1,TGTGCCAGCAGGGCGGGGGGGCCTGAGCAGTTCTTC,CASRAGGPEQFF
-,-,TRBV7-3,TRBJ2-3,TGTGCCAGCAGCTTAACGGCCCCTGGGGGTACAGATACGCAGTATTTT,CASSLTAPGGTDTQYF
TRBD1,-,TRBV5-5,TRBJ2-7,TGTGCCAGCAGCTTGATTGTTACCGGGACAGCCTCCTACGAGCAGTACTTC,CASSLIVTGTASYEQYF
-,once,TRBV9,TRBJ2-3,TGTGCCAGCAGCGTGGGGGGTAGCACAGATACGCAGTATTTT,CASSVGGSTDTQYF
-,once,TRBV7-9,TRBJ1-6,TGTGCCAGCAGCTTAGAGGGCGGAAATTCACCCCTCCACTTT,CASSLEGGNSPLHF
-,-,TRBV15,TRBJ1-6,TGTGCCACCAGCAGAGATGCAGAGTCTTCACCCCTCCACTTT,CATSRDAESSPLHF
-,-,TRBV28,TRBJ2-6,TGTGCCAGCAGACTGAGCTCTGGGGCCAACGTCCTGACTTTC,CASRLSSGANVLTF
TRBD1,-,TRBV7-9,TRBJ1-4,TGTGCCAGCAGAAGTGACAGGGCGGATGAAAAACTGTTTTTT,CASRSDRADEKLFF
TRBD1,-,TRBV18,TRBJ2-7,TGTGCCAGCTCACCACCAGACAGGGGATTCTACGAGCAGTACTTC,CASSPPDRGFYEQYF
-,-,TRBV11-2,TRBJ2-1,TGTGCCAGCAGCTTATCCCCGACTAGAAGGAATGAGCAGTTCTTC,CASSLSPTRRNEQFF
-,-,TRBV7-9,TRBJ1-3,TGTGCCAGCAGCGTCTACGGCATCTCTGGAAACACCATATATTTT,CASSVYGISGNTIYF
-,-,TRBV10-2,TRBJ1-2,TGCGCCAGCAGTGATCCGGCAGATAATAACTATGGCTACACCTTC,CASSDPADNNYGYTF
-,few,TRBV7-9,TRBJ1-2,TGTGCCAGCAGCTTAGGGGGGAACAGCTATGGCTACACCTTC,CASSLGGNSYGYTF
TRBD1,-,TRBV11-2,TRBJ2-7,TGTGCCAGCAGCTTGAGGACAGGGACCTACGAGCAGTACTTC,CASSLRTGTYEQYF
-,-,TRBV12-3/TRBV12-4,TRBJ2-5,TGTGCCAGCAGTTCTCGGGGGACCCAGTACTTC,CASSSRGTQYF
-,-,TRBV10-2,TRBJ1-5,TGCGCCAGCAGTGGGACAAATATAAATCAGCCCCAGCATTTT,CASSGTNINQPQHF
-,-,TRBV27,TRBJ1-2,TGTGCCAGCAGTTCCCGAGGGGGTGATGGCTACACCTTC,CASSSRGGDGYTF
-,-,TRBV5-5,TRBJ2-5,TGTGCCAGCAGCTTGGGGGGCGGGCAAGAGACCCAGTACTTC,CASSLGGGQETQYF
TRBD1,-,TRBV7-9,TRBJ1-2,TGTGCCAGCAGCCCTCTCACAGGGGAGATAGGGTATGGCTACACCTTC,CASSPLTGEIGYGYTF
-,-,TRBV6-6,TRBJ1-1,TGTGCCAGCAGGATGCCGTCTCTGAACACTGAAGCTTTCTTT,CASRMPSLNTEAFF
-,once,TRBV29-1,TRBJ1-5,TGCAGCGTTGCTTTGGCAGGGGGCAATCAGCCCCAGCATTTT,CSVALAGGNQPQHF
TRBD2,-,TRBV5-1,TRBJ2-5,TGCGCCAGCAGCTCTGGACTAGCGGGGGTCCAAGAGACCCAGTACTTC,CASSSGLAGVQETQYF